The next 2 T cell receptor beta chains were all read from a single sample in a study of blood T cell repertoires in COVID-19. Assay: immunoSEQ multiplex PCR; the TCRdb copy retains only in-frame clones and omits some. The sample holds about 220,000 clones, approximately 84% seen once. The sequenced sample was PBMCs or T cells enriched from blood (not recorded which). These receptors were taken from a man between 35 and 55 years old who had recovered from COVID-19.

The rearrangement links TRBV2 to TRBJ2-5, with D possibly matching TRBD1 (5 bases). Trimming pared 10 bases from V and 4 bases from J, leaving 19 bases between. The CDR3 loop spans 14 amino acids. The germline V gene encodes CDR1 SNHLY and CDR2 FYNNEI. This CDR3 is CATPGGAYGETQYF. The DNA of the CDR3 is TGTGCCACCCCAGGTGGGGCGTATGGAGAGACCCAGTACTTC.

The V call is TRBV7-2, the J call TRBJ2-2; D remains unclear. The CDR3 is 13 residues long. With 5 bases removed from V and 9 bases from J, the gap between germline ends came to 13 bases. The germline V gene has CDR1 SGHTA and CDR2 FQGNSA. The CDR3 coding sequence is TGTGCCAGCAGCCTTAGCTTTTCGCGGGAGCTGTTTTTT. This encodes CASSLSFSRELFF.